The following is a T cell receptor (beta chain) sequence with its context. Its specificity is not known. This sample stems from a study of T cell clonotyping in hematopoietic cell transplantation. Study-level results: After transplant, recipient diversity fell while pathologically expanded clonotypes grew through day 180.

Germline V gives CDR1 SGHTA, CDR2 FQGNSA. The CDR3 contains 15 residues. Trimming left V 3 bases short and J 0 bases short, with 11 bases between. Assay used: immunoSEQ multiplex PCR; TCRdb lists only in-frame clones, some missing. The profile shows about 36,000 clones, over 75% of them singletons. J is TRBJ2-5 and V is TRBV7-2; tentatively, D is TRBD1 (6 bases). Input material: peripheral blood mononuclear cells. This clonotype was obtained from a woman aged 40 to 50 in good health. Some clones in this sample may be carry-over from other donors' samples. CDR3 in amino acids: CASSLYGQYQETQYF. The CDR3 DNA reads as TGTGCCAGCAGCTTGTACGGACAGTACCAAGAGACCCAGTACTTC.